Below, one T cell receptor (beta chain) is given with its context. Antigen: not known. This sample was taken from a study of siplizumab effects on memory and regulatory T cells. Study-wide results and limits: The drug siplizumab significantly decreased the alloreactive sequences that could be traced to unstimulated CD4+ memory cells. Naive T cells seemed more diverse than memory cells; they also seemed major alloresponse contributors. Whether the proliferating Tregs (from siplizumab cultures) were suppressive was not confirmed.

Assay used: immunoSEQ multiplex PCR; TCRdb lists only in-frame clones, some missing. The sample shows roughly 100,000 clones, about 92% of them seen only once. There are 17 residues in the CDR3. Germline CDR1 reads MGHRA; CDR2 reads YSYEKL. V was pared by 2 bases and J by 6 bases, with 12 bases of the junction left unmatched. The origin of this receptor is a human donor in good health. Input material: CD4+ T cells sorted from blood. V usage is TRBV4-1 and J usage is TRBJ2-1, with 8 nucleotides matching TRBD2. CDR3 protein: CASSQSGLGLVGNEQFF. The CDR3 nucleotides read TGCGCCAGCAGCCAATCAGGCCTGGGACTAGTAGGCAATGAGCAGTTCTTC.